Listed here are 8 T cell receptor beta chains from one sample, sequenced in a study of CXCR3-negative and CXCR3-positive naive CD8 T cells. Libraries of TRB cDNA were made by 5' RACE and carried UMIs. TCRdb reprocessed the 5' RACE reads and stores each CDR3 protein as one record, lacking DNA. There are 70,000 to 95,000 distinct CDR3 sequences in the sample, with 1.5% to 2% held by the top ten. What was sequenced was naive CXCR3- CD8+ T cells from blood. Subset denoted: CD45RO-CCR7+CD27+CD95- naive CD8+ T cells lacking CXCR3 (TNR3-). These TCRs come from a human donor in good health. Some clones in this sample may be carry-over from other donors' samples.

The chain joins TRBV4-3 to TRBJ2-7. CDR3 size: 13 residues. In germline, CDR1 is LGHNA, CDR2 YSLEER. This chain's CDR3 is CASSQDGAYEQYF.

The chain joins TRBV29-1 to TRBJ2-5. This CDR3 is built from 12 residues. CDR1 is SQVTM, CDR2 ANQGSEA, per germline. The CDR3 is CSVVSGGETQYF.

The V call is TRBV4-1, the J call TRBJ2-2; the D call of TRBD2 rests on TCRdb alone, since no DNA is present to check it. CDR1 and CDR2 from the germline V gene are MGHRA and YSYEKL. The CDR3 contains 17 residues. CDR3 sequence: CASSQDSSGRATGELFF.

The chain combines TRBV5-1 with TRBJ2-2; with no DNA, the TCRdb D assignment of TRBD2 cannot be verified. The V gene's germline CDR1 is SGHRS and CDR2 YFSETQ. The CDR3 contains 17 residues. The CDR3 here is CASSLVGAGGHTGELFF.

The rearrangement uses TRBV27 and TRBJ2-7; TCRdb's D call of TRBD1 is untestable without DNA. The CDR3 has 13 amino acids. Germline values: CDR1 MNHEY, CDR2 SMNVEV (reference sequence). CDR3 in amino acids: CASSQGLLYEQYF.

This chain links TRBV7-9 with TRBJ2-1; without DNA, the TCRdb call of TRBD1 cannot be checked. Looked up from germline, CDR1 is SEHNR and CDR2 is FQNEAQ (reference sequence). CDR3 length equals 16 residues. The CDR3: CASSSATGGMDNEQFF.

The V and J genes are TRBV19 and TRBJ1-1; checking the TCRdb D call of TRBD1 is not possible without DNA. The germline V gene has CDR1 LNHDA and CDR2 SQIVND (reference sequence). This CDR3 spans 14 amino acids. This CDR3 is CASSIGGGLTEAFF.

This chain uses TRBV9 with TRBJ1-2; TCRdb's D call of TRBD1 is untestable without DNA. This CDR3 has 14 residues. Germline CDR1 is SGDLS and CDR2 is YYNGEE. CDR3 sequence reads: CASSGGQGTTRYTF.